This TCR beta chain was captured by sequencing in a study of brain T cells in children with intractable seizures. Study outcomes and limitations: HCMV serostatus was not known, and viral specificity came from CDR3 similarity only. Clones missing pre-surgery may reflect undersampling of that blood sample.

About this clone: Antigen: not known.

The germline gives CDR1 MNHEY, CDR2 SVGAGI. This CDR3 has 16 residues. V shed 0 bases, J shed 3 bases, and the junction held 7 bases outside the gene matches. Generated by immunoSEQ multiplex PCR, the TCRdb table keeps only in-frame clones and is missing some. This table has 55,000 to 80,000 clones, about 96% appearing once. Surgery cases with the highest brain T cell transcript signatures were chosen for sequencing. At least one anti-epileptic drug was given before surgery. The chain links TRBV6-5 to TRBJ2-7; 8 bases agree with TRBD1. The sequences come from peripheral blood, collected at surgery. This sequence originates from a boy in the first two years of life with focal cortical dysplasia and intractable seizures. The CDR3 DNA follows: TGTGCCAGCAGTTACTCGTGGGACAGGCGACTCTACGAGCAGTACTTC. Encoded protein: CASSYSWDRRLYEQYF.